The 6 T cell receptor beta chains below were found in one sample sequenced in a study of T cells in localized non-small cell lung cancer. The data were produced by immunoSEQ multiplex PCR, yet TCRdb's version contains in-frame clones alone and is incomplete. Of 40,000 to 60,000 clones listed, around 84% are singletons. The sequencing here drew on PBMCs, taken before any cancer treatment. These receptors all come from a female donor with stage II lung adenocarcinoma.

CDR3 in DNA: TGTGCCAGCAGCTTACCACGGACTAGCGGGGACTACGAGCAGTACTTC. This sequence encodes CASSLPRTSGDYEQYF. This chain links TRBV11-2 with TRBJ2-7, with TRBD2 matching over 12 bases. Germline V gene sequence: CDR1 SGHAT, CDR2 FQNNGV. With V trimmed by 2 bases and J by 3 bases, 5 bases remained unmatched. The CDR3 contains 16 residues.

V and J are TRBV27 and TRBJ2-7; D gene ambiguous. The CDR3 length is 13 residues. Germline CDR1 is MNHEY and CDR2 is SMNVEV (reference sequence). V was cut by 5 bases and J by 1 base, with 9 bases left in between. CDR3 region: CASSLKISYEQYF. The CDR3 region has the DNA TGTGCCAGCAGTCTGAAGATTTCCTACGAGCAGTACTTC.

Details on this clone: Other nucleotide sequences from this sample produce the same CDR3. The CDR3 sequence: CASSLKREVGEKLFF. CDR3 coding DNA: TGCGCCAGCAGCTTAAAAAGGGAGGTCGGTGAAAAACTGTTTTTT. V usage is TRBV5-1 and J usage is TRBJ1-4; no definite D call. From germline, CDR1 is SGHRS and CDR2 YFSETQ. The CDR3 extends over 15 amino acids. V shed 2 bases and J shed 7 bases, with 15 bases lying between them.

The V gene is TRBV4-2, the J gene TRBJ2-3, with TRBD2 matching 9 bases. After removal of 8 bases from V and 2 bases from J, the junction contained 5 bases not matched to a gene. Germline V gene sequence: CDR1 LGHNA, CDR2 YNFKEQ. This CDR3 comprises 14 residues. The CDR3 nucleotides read TGTGCCAGCCAGCGGGGGGTTGACACAGATACGCAGTATTTT. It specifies CASQRGVDTDTQYF.

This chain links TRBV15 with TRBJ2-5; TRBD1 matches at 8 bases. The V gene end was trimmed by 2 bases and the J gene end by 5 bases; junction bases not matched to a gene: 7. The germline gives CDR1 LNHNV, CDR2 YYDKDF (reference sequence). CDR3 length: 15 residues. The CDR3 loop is CATSRQTGARETQYF. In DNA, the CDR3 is TGTGCCACCAGCAGACAGACAGGGGCGAGGGAGACCCAGTACTTC. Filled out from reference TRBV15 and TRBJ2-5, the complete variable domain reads DAMVIQNPRYQVTQFGKPVTLSCSQTLNHNVMYWYQQKSSQAPKLLFHYYDKDFNNEADTPDNFQSRRPNTSFCFLDIRSPGLGDTAMYLCATSRQTGARETQYFGPGTRLLVL.

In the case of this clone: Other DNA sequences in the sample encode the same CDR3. CDR3 DNA sequence: TGTGCCAGCAGTTACTTGAGGGGCACTGAAGCTTTCTTT. It encodes CASSYLRGTEAFF. This chain uses TRBV6-5 with TRBJ1-1; the D gene is possibly TRBD1 (5 bases). Trimming removed 1 base at V and 4 bases at J, with 7 bases between. Germline CDR1 is MNHEY and CDR2 is SVGAGI. This CDR3 has 13 residues.